This TCR beta chain was sequenced during a study of T cell responses to AZD1222 COVID-19 vaccine. V lost 3 bases and J lost 6, with 21 bases in between. CDR1 and CDR2 (germline): SGHRS, YFSETQ. The CDR3 has 16 residues. This clone was detected once. Antigen unknown. General study findings and limits: Seropositive AZD1222 recipients at baseline numbered only 6 or 7. Along spike, vaccine-associated CD4 TCRs were found throughout, with dominance at 160-218 and 743-854. It should be noted that donors were predominantly white British and more often female, and clonal diversity was possibly underestimated.

Generated by immunoSEQ multiplex PCR, the TCRdb table keeps only in-frame clones and is missing some. The profile covers 55,000 to 75,000 clones, with approximately 85% appearing a single time and roughly 21% taken by the ten largest. This sequence joins TRBV5-1 and TRBJ1-2, with TRBD1 as a possible D gene (5 bases). Sequencing was performed on peripheral blood, taken on day 0 of MenACWY control vaccination. The clonotype was recovered from an adult in good health. For the CDR3, the DNA is TGCGCCAGCAGCTCCTCATTTGGCACAGGCCTCGATGGCTACACCTTC. It encodes CASSSSFGTGLDGYTF.